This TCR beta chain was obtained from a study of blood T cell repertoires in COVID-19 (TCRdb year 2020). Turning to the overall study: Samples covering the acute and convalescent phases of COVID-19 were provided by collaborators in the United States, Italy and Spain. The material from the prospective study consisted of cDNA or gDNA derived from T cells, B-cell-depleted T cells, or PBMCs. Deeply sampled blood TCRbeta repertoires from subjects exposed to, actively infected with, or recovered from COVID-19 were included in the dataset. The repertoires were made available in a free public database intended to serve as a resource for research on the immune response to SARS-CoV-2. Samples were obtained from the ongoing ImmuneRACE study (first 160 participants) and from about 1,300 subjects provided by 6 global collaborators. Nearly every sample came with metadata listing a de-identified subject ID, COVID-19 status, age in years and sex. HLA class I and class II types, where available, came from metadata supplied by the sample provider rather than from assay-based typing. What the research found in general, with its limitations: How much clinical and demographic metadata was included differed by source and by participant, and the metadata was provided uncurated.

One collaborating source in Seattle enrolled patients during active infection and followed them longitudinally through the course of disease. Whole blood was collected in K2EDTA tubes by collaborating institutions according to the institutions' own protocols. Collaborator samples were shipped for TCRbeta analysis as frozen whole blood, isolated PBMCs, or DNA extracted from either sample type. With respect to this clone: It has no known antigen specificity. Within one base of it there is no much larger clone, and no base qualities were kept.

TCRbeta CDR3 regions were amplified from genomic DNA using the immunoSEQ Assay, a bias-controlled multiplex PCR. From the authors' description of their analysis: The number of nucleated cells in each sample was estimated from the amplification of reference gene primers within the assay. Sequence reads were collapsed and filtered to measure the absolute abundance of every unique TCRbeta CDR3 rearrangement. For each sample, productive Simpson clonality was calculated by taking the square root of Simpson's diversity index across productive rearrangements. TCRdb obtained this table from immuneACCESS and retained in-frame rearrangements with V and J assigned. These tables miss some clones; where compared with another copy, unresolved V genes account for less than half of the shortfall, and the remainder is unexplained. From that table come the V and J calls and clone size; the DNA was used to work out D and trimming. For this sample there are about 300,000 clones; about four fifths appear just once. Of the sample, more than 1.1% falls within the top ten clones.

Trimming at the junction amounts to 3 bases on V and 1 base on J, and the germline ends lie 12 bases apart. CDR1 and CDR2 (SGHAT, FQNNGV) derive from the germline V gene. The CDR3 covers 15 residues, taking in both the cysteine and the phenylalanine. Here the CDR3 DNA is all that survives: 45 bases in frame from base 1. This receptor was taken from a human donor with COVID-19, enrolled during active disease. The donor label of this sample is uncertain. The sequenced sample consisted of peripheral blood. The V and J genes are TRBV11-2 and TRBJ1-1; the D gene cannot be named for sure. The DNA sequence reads TGTGCCAGCAGCTTTGGAGTCGTTGGGAACACTGAAGCTTTCTTT. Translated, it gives CASSFGVVGNTEAFF.